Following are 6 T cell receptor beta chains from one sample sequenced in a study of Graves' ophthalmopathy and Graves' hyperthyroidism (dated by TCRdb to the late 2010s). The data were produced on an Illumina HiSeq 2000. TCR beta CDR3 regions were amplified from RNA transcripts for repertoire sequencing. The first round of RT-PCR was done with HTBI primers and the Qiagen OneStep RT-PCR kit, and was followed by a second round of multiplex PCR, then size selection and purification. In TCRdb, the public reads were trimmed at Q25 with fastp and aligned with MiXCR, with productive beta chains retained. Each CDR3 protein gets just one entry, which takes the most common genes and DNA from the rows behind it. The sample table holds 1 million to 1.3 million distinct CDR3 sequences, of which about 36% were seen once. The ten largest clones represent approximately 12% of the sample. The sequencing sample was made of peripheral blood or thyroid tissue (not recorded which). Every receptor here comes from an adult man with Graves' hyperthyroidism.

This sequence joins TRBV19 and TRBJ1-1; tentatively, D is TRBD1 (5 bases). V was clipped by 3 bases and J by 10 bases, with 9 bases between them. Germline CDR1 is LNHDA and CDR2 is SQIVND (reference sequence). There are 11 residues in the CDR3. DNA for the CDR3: TGTGCCAGTAGTATCGGGACGGGAGCTTTCTTT. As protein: CASSIGTGAFF.

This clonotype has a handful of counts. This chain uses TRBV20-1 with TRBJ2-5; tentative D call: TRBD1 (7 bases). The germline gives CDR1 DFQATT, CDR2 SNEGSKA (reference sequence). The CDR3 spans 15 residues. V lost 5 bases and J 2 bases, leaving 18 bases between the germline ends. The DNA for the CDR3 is TGCAGTGCTGTCGGAGGGGGCCGCACTCAAGAGACCCAGTACTTC. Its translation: CSAVGGGRTQETQYF.

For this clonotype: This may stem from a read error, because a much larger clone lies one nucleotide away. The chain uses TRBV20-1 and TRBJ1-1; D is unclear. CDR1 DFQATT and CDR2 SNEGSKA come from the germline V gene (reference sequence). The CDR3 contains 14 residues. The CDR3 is CSVRVLGFNTEAFF. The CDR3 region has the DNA TGCAGTGTTAGAGTTCTCGGATTTAACACTGAAGCTTTCTTT.

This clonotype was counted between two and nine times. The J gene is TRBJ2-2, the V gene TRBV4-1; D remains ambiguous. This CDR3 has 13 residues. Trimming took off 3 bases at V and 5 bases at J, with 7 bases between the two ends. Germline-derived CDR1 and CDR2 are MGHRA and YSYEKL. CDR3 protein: CASSQRSTGELFF. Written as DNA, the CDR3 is TGCGCCAGCAGCCAGAGGAGTACCGGGGAGCTGTTTTTT.

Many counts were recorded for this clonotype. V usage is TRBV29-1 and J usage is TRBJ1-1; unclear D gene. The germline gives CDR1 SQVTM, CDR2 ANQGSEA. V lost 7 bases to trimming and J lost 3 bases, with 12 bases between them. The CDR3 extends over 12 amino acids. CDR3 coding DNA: TGCAGCGGGGGTGCGGCGGACACTGAAGCTTTCTTT. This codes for CSGGAADTEAFF. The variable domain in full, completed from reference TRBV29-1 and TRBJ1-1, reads SAVISQKPSRDICQRGTSLTIQCQVDSQVTMMFWYRQQPGQSLTLIATANQGSEATYESGFVIDKFPISRPNLTFSTLTVSNMSPEDSSIYLCSGGAADTEAFFGQGTRLTVV.

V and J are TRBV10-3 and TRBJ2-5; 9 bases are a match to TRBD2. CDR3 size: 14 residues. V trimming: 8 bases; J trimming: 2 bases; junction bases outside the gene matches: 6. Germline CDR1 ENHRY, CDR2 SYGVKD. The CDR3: CAIGAGGVQETQYF. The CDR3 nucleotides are TGTGCCATCGGGGCGGGAGGGGTACAAGAGACCCAGTACTTC.